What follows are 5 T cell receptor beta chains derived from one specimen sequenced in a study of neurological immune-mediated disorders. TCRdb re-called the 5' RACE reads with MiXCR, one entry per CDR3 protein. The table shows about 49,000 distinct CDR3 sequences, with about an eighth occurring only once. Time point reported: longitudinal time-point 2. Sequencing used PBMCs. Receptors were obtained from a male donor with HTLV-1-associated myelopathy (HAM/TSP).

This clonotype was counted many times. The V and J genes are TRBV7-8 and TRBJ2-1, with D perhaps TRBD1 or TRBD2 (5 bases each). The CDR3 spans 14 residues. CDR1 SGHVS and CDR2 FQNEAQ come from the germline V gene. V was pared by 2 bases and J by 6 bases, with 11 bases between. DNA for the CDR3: TGTGCCAGCAGCTTACCCGGGACGGTCAATGAGCAGTTCTTC. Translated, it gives CASSLPGTVNEQFF.

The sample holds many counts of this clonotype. The CDR3 nucleotides are TGTGCCACCAGCAGAGATCGGGGACAGGGCCAGTTCTTC. It specifies CATSRDRGQGQFF. The V and J genes are TRBV15 and TRBJ2-1; 9 positions agree with TRBD1. V dropped 0 bases and J dropped 13; count of bases not matched to a gene: 4. This CDR3 is 13 amino acids long. Germline V lookup: CDR1 LNHNV, CDR2 YYDKDF (reference sequence). The full variable domain, with the rest looked up from reference TRBV15 and TRBJ2-1, is DAMVIQNPRYQVTQFGKPVTLSCSQTLNHNVMYWYQQKSSQAPKLLFHYYDKDFNNEADTPDNFQSRRPNTSFCFLDIRSPGLGDTAMYLCATSRDRGQGQFFGPGTRLTVL.

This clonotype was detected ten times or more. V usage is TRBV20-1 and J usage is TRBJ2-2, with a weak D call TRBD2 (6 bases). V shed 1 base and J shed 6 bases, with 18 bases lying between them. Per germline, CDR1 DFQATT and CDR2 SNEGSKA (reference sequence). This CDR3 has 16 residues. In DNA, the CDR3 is TGCAGTGCTAGAGTATATGGGGGGAGAGTATCCGGGGAGCTGTTTTTT. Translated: CSARVYGGRVSGELFF.

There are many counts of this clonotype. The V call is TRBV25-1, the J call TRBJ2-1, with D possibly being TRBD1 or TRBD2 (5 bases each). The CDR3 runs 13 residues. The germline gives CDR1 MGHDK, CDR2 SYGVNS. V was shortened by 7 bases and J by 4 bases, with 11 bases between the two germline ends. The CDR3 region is CASTRDGYNEQFF. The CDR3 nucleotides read TGTGCCAGCACCCGGGACGGTTACAATGAGCAGTTCTTC.

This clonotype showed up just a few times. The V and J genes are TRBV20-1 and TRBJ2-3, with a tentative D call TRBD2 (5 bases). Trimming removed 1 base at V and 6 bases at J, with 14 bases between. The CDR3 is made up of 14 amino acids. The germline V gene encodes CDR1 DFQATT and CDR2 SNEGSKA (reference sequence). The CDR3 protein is CSARVGGRRDTQYF. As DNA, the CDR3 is TGCAGTGCTAGAGTTGGTGGGAGAAGGGATACGCAGTATTTT.